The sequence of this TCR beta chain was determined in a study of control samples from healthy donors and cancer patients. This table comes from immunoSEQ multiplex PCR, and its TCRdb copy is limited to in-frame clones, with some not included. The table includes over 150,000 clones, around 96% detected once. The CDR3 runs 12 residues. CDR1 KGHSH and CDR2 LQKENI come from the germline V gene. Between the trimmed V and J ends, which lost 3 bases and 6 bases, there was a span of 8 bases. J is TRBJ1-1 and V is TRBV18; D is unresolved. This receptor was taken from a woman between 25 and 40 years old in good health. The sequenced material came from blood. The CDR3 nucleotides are TGTGCCAGCTCACCCCCTGGGGCTGAAGCTTTCTTT. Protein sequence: CASSPPGAEAFF.